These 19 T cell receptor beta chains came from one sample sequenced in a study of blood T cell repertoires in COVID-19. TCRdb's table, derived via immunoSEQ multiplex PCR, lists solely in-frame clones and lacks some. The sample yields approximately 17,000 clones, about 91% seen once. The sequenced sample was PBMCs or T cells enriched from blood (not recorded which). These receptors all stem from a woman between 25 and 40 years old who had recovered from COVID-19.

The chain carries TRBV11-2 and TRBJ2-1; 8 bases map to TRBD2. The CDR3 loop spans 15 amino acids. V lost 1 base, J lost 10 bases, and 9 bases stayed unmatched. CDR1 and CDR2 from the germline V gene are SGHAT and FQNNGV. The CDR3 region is CASSLGGGPSGEQFF. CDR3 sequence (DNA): TGTGCCAGCAGCTTAGGCGGGGGGCCGTCGGGGGAGCAGTTCTTC. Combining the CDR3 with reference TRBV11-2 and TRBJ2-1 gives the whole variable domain EAGVAQSPRYKIIEKRQSVAFWCNPISGHATLYWYQQILGQGPKLLIQFQNNGVVDDSQLPKDRFSAERLKGVDSTLKIQPAKLEDSAVYLCASSLGGGPSGEQFFGPGTRLTVL.

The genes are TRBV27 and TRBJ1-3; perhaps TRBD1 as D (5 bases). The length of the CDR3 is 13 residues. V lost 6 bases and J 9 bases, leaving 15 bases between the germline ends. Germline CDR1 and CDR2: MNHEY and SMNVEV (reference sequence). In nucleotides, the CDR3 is TGTGCCAGCAGCCCCCGGGACTCAGGCACCATATATTTT. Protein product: CASSPRDSGTIYF.

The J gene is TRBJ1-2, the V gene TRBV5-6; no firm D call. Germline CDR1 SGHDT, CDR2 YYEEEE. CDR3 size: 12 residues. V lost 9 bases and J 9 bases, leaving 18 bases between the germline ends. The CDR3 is CAIGERDGSYTF. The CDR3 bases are TGTGCCATCGGGGAGAGGGATGGAAGCTACACCTTC.

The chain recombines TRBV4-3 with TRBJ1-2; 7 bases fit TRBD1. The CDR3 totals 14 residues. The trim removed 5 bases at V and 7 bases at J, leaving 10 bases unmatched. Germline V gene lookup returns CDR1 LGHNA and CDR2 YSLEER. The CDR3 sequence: CASSTWDSGVGYTF. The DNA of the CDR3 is TGCGCCAGCAGCACCTGGGACAGTGGGGTTGGCTACACCTTC.

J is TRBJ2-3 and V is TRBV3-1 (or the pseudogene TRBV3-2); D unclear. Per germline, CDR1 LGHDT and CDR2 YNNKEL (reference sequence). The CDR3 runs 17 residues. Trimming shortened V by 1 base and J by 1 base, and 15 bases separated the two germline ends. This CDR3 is CASSQVVAERGTDTQYF. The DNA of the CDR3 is TGTGCCAGCAGCCAAGTTGTTGCGGAGAGAGGCACAGATACGCAGTATTTT.

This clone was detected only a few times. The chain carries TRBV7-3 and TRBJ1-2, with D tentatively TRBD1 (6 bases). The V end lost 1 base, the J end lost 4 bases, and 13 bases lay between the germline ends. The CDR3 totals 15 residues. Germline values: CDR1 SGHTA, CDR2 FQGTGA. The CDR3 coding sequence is TGTGCCAGCAGCTTAAAGGGAGACAGGAGCTATGGCTACACCTTC. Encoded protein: CASSLKGDRSYGYTF.

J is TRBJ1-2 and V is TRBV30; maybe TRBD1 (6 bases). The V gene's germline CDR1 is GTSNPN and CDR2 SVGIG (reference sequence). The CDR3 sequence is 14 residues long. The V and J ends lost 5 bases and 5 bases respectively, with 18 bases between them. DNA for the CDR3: TGTGCCTGGTCTCGAGGGGGGGGTGATTATGGCTACACCTTC. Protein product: CAWSRGGGDYGYTF. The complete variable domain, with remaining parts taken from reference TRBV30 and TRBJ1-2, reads SQTIHQWPATLVQPVGSPLSLECTVEGTSNPNLYWYRQAAGRGLQLLFYSVGIGQISSEVPQNLSASRPQDRQFILSSKKLLLSDSGFYLCAWSRGGGDYGYTFGSGTRLTVV.

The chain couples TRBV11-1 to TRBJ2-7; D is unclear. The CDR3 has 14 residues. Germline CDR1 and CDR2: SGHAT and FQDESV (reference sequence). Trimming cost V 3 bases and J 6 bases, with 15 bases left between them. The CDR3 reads CASSFMSGALEQYF. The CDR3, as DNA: TGTGCCAGCAGCTTCATGTCGGGTGCCCTCGAGCAGTACTTC.

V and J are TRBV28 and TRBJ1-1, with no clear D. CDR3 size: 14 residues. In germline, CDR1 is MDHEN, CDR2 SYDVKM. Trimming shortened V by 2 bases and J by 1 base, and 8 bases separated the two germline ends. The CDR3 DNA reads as TGTGCCAGCAGTTTACGAGTTAGGAACACTGAAGCTTTCTTT. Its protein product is CASSLRVRNTEAFF.

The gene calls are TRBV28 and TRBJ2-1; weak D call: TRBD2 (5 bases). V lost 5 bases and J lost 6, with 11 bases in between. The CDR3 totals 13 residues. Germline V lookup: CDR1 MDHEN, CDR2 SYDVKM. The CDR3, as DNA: TGTGCCAGCAGTGTCCCGGACTTCAATGAGCAGTTCTTC. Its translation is CASSVPDFNEQFF.

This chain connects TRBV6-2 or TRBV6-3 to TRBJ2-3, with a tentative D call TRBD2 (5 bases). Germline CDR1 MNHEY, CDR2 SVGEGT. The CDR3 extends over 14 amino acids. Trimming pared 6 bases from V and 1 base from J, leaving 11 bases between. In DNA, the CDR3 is TGTGCCAGCAGCCTCACAGCGGGCACAGATACGCAGTATTTT. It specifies CASSLTAGTDTQYF.

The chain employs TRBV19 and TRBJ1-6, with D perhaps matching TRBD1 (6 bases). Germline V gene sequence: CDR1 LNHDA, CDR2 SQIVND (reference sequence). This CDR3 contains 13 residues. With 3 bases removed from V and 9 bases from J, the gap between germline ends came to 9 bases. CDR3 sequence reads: CASSMGGLSPLHF. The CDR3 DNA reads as TGTGCCAGTAGTATGGGGGGGCTTTCACCCCTCCACTTT.

CDR3 DNA sequence: TGTGCCAGCAGTGAAGAAAGGCAGGGGGCTTGGTATGGCTACACCTTC. Residues: CASSEERQGAWYGYTF. The chain employs TRBV6-1 and TRBJ1-2; 8 bases are a match to TRBD1. Germline loops: CDR1 MNHNS, CDR2 SASEGT. The V segment lost 1 base and the J segment 5 bases; nucleotides outside the gene matches: 9. The CDR3 runs to 16 residues.

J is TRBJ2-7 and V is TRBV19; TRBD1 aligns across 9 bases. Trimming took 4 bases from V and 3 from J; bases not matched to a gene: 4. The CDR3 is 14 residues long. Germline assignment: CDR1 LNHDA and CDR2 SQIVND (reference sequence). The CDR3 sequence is CASSTGQGNYEQYF. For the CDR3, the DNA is TGTGCCAGTAGTACCGGACAGGGGAACTACGAGCAGTACTTC.

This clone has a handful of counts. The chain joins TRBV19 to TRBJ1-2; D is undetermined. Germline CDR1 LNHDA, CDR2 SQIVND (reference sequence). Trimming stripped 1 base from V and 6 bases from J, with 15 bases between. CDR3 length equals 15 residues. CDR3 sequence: CASSIGVGVGDGYTF. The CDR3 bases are TGTGCCAGTAGTATAGGAGTCGGGGTAGGAGATGGCTACACCTTC.

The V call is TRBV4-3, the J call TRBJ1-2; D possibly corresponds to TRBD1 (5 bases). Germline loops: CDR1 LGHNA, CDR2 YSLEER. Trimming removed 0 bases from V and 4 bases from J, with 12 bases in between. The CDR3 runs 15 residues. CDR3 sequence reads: CASSQDRHRSYGYTF. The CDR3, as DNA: TGCGCCAGCAGCCAAGATAGGCACAGGTCCTATGGCTACACCTTC.

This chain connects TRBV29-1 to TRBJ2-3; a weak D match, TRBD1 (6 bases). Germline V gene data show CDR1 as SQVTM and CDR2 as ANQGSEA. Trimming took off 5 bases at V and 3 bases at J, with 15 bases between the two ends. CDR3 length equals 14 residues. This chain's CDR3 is CSVQGLRPTDTQYF. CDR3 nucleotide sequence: TGCAGCGTTCAGGGGCTCAGACCAACAGATACGCAGTATTTT.

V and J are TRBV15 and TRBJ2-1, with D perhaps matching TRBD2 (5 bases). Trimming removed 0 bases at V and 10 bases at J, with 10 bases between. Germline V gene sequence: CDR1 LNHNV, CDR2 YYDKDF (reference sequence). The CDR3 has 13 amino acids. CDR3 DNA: TGTGCCACCAGCAGAGATCCTGGCGGGGAGCAGTTCTTC. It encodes CATSRDPGGEQFF.

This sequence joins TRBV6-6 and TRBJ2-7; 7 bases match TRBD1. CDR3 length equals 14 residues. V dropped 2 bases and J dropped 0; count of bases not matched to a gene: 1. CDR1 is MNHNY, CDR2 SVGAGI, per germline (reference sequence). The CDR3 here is CASSYPGGSYEQYF. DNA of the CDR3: TGTGCCAGCAGTTACCCAGGGGGCTCCTACGAGCAGTACTTC.